One sample yielded the 5 T cell receptor beta chains listed below, sequenced in a study of vaccination and CD4 T cells after COVID-19. Treatment meaning: approximately 10-day PBMC culture with coronavirus spike peptide pools or control peptides (ViraFEST assay). Their specific antigens are unknown. The Oncomine TCR Beta short-read assay was applied to DNA of cultured CD4+ T cells. Via MiXCR, TCRdb re-called the PCR reads, giving one row per CDR3 protein. Found here are around 21,000 distinct CDR3 sequences, around 53% of them singletons; the top ten hold 16%. Sequenced sample: CD4+ T cells from blood, cultured in vitro. The receptors were sampled from a human donor who had recovered from COVID-19.

This clonotype was seen a handful of times. The rearrangement joins TRBV27 to TRBJ2-7, with D perhaps matching TRBD2 (5 bases). Germline V gene sequence: CDR1 MNHEY, CDR2 SMNVEV (reference sequence). The CDR3 has 15 residues. Trimming shortened V by 4 bases and J by 4 bases, and 17 bases separated the two germline ends. CDR3 sequence: CASSSLSGGGYEQYF. CDR3 DNA: TGTGCCAGCAGTTCGCTCTCTGGCGGAGGTTACGAGCAGTACTTC.

The chain combines TRBV28 with TRBJ2-3; 13 bases fit TRBD2. Trimming at V came to 5 bases and at J to 6 bases, leaving 11 bases not matched to a gene. This CDR3 contains 17 residues. Germline values: CDR1 MDHEN, CDR2 SYDVKM. CDR3 sequence: CASSSHGLAGEWDTQYF. The CDR3 DNA sequence: TGTGCCAGCAGTAGCCACGGACTAGCGGGAGAGTGGGATACGCAGTATTTT.

This clonotype appeared a few times. This chain uses TRBV11-3 with TRBJ1-5; D is uncertain. V lost 0 bases and J 7 bases, leaving 7 bases between the germline ends. This CDR3 has 13 amino acids. Germline V gene lookup returns CDR1 SGHNT and CDR2 YENEEA. CDR3 DNA sequence: TGTGCCAGCAGCTTAGATTCTTGGCAGCCCCAGCATTTT. Its protein is CASSLDSWQPQHF.

J is TRBJ1-6 and V is TRBV6-1, with D unresolved. Germline lookup yields CDR1 MNHNS and CDR2 SASEGT. Trimming removed 9 bases from V and 7 bases from J, with 10 bases in between. The CDR3 runs to 12 residues. DNA for the CDR3: TGTGCCAGTCGACGCTACAATTCACCCCTCCACTTT. Translated: CASRRYNSPLHF.

This chain joins TRBV14 and TRBJ1-5, with D possibly matching TRBD1 (5 bases). The V end was cut by 4 bases, the J end by 3 bases, with 10 bases between. Per the germline V gene, CDR1 is SGHDN and CDR2 is FVKESK. The CDR3 is made up of 14 amino acids. CDR3 loop: CASSRPGPNQPQHF. DNA of the CDR3: TGTGCCAGCAGCCGACCGGGACCCAATCAGCCCCAGCATTTT.